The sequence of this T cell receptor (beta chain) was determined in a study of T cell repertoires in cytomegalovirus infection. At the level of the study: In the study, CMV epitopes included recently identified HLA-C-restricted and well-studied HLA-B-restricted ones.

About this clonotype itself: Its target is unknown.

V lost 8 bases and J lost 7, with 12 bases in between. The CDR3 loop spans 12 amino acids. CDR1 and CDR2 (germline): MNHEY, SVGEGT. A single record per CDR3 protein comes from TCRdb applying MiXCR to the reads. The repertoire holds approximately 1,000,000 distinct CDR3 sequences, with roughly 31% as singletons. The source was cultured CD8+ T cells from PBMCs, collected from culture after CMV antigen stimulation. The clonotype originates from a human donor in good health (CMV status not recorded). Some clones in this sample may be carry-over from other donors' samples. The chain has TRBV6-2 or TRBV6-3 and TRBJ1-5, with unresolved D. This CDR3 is CASVSPGQPQHF. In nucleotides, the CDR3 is TGTGCCAGCGTTTCCCCGGGGCAGCCCCAGCATTTT.